This T cell receptor beta chain was identified in a study of siplizumab effects on memory and regulatory T cells. Sequencing used immunoSEQ multiplex PCR; TCRdb keeps in-frame clones, though not all of them. The repertoire includes about 110,000 clones, under 95% of them detected once, and under 0.75% sits in the top ten. The length of the CDR3 is 18 residues. V trimming: 3 bases; J trimming: 6 bases; junction bases outside the gene matches: 16. Germline CDR1 reads KGHSH; CDR2 reads LQKENI. Input material: Tregs sorted from blood. The genes are TRBV18 and TRBJ2-2; 7 bases align to TRBD2. The TCR was taken from a human donor in good health. DNA for the CDR3: TGTGCCAGCTCACCCGCGGTGGGACGCGGGAGAGGTGCCGGGGAGCTGTTTTTT. Its translation: CASSPAVGRGRGAGELFF.